The 16 T cell receptor beta chains presented below share a single source sample, sequenced in a study of T cell responses to AZD1222 COVID-19 vaccine. TCRdb's table, derived via immunoSEQ multiplex PCR, lists solely in-frame clones and lacks some. The sample contains roughly 35,000 clones, 75% to 80% of which appear only once. This specimen consisted of peripheral blood, obtained 28 days after the second AZD1222 dose. These receptors were collected from an adult who received the AZD1222 COVID-19 vaccine.

There are a few counts of this clone. The V call is TRBV29-1, the J call TRBJ2-7; 8 nucleotides align to TRBD1. V lost 6 bases to trimming and J lost 4 bases; unmatched junction nucleotides: 8. This CDR3 has 13 residues. Germline values: CDR1 SQVTM, CDR2 ANQGSEA. The CDR3: CSVSTDRDYEQYV. The CDR3, as DNA: TGCAGCGTATCGACGGACAGGGATTACGAGCAGTACGTC.

The chain carries TRBV7-9 and TRBJ2-2; D might be TRBD2 (5 bases). Germline-derived CDR1 and CDR2 are SEHNR and FQNEAQ (reference sequence). The V and J ends lost 11 bases and 6 bases respectively, with 16 bases between them. The CDR3 contains 13 residues. This chain's CDR3 is CAHRGGLPGELFF. The CDR3, as DNA: TGTGCCCACCGAGGCGGGCTCCCCGGGGAGCTGTTTTTT.

The chain joins TRBV6-5 to TRBJ1-2; D is unresolved. CDR1 and CDR2 from the germline V gene are MNHEY and SVGAGI. Trimming removed 3 bases at V and 5 bases at J, with 10 bases between. The CDR3 runs to 13 residues. The CDR3 DNA follows: TGTGCCAGCAGTTATTCGAATCGGTATGGCTACACCTTC. This encodes CASSYSNRYGYTF.

The chain couples TRBV9 to TRBJ2-1, with 9 positions matching TRBD2. This CDR3 comprises 15 residues. Germline trimming cut 3 bases from V and 1 base from J; bases unmatched to any gene: 2. Germline V gene data show CDR1 as SGDLS and CDR2 as YYNGEE. The CDR3 region is CASSASGGSYNEQFF. In nucleotides, the CDR3 is TGTGCCAGCAGCGCAAGCGGGGGGTCCTACAATGAGCAGTTCTTC.

The V call is TRBV18, the J call TRBJ2-7; 9 positions agree with TRBD1. CDR1 and CDR2 from the germline V gene are KGHSH and LQKENI. The CDR3 covers 16 residues. The V and J ends lost 5 bases and 1 base, in that order; junction bases with no gene match: 9. The CDR3 loop reads CASSEGQGFSSYEQYF. The DNA for the CDR3 is TGTGCCAGCTCAGAGGGACAGGGCTTCTCTTCCTACGAGCAGTACTTC.

The CDR3 DNA reads TGTGCCAGCAGCCAATCAGGGCTTGGCCAGCCCCAGCATTTT. It is translated as CASSQSGLGQPQHF. This chain uses TRBV3-1 (or the pseudogene TRBV3-2) with TRBJ1-5, with D maybe TRBD1 (5 bases). The V end lost 2 bases, the J end lost 7 bases, and 12 bases lay between the germline ends. The CDR3 spans 14 residues. The germline V gene has CDR1 LGHDT and CDR2 YNNKEL (reference sequence).

This sequence joins TRBV6-5 and TRBJ2-5, with D tentatively TRBD1 (7 bases). Trimming removed 8 bases at V and 5 bases at J, with 18 bases between. Germline CDR1 reads MNHEY; CDR2 reads SVGAGI. This CDR3 comprises 14 residues. This CDR3 is CASFARGDWETQYF. CDR3 bases: TGTGCCAGCTTCGCCAGGGGGGATTGGGAGACCCAGTACTTC.

The gene calls are TRBV3-1 (or the pseudogene TRBV3-2) and TRBJ1-5; a possible D gene is TRBD1 (5 bases). Trimming removed 0 bases at V and 6 bases at J, with 15 bases between. The germline V gene has CDR1 LGHDT and CDR2 YNNKEL (reference sequence). The CDR3 spans 16 residues. The CDR3 sequence: CASSQEHPGTSQPQHF. The CDR3, as DNA: TGTGCCAGCAGCCAAGAACACCCGGGGACTAGTCAGCCCCAGCATTTT.

The rearrangement uses TRBV29-1 and TRBJ2-7; D is uncertain. The V end lost 7 bases, the J end lost 2 bases, and 12 bases lay between the germline ends. The V gene's germline CDR1 is SQVTM and CDR2 ANQGSEA. The CDR3 has 12 amino acids. The CDR3 DNA follows: TGCAGCGGTACAGATACCACCTACGAGCAGTACTTC. Its protein product is CSGTDTTYEQYF.

The chain employs TRBV7-6 and TRBJ2-7; TRBD2 agrees at 11 bases. Germline CDR1 SGHVS, CDR2 FNYEAQ. There are 15 residues in the CDR3. The V and J ends lost 5 bases and 3 bases, in that order; junction bases with no gene match: 6. The CDR3 sequence: CASSITTSGIYEQYF. CDR3 sequence (DNA): TGTGCCAGCAGCATAACGACTAGCGGGATCTACGAGCAGTACTTC.

This clone has a handful of counts. Mismatch with germline at one junction end may stem from a read error. This chain links TRBV24-1 with TRBJ2-1, with unresolved D. Germline V gene lookup returns CDR1 KGHDR and CDR2 SFDVKD. This CDR3 is built from 14 residues. DNA of the CDR3: TGTGCCACCAGTGATCAGGATGAAGACAATGGTCATCTCTTC. Protein sequence: CATSDQDEDNGHLF.

The chain recombines TRBV25-1 with TRBJ2-3; D might be TRBD1 or TRBD2, each matching 6 bases. Germline values: CDR1 MGHDK, CDR2 SYGVNS. CDR3 length: 15 amino acids. The V gene lost 3 bases and the J gene lost 4 bases, with 14 bases spanning the gap. The CDR3 loop is CASSDRRGWADTQYF. The CDR3 region has the DNA TGTGCCAGCAGTGACCGGAGGGGGTGGGCAGATACGCAGTATTTT.

This clone was seen a few times. This chain joins TRBV24-1 and TRBJ2-1; TRBD1 is a possible D gene (6 bases). Germline-derived CDR1 and CDR2 are KGHDR and SFDVKD. V lost 2 bases and J lost 7, with 8 bases in between. This CDR3 comprises 13 residues. In DNA, the CDR3 is TGTGCCACCAGTGATTCTACAGGGAATGAGCAGTTCTTC. The encoded protein is CATSDSTGNEQFF.

The chain carries TRBV7-6 and TRBJ2-3, with 9 bases aligning to TRBD1. V lost 0 bases to trimming and J lost 3 bases; unmatched junction nucleotides: 4. The CDR3 covers 16 residues. Germline lookup yields CDR1 SGHVS and CDR2 FNYEAQ. CDR3 residues: CASSLAPGQGTDTQYF. The CDR3 nucleotides are TGTGCCAGCAGCTTAGCGCCGGGACAGGGAACAGATACGCAGTATTTT.

This clone was observed once. This rearrangement joins TRBV7-8 to TRBJ1-1, with a tentative D call TRBD1 (5 bases). V lost 4 bases and J 0 bases, leaving 9 bases between the germline ends. CDR3 size: 14 residues. Germline loops: CDR1 SGHVS, CDR2 FQNEAQ. CDR3 amino acids: CASSYGQMNTEAFF. The CDR3, as DNA: TGTGCCAGCAGCTACGGACAAATGAACACTGAAGCTTTCTTT.

This chain links TRBV19 with TRBJ2-7, with 7 positions matching TRBD2. After removal of 11 bases from V and 1 base from J, the junction contained 14 bases not matched to a gene. The CDR3 is 15 residues long. CDR1 and CDR2 (germline): LNHDA, SQIVND (reference sequence). In DNA, the CDR3 is TGTGCCTGCTCCCTCGTGGGGGGGGGTTCCTACGAGCAGTACTTC. Translated, it gives CACSLVGGGSYEQYF.